Only one count was recorded for the clone carrying this T cell receptor (beta chain). The data stem from a study of blood T cell repertoires in COVID-19. Trimming took off 5 bases at V and 3 bases at J, with 18 bases between the two ends. The CDR3 consists of 16 residues. CDR1 SGHVS and CDR2 FNYEAQ come from the germline V gene. Produced via immunoSEQ multiplex PCR; TCRdb's table is partial and in-frame only. Here the sample spans fewer than 450,000 clones, 88% being singletons. The chain has TRBV7-6 and TRBJ2-3; tentatively, D is TRBD2 (8 bases). Sequenced input: PBMCs or T cells enriched from blood (not recorded which). The source of this sequence is a woman aged 40-49 years with acute COVID-19. The CDR3 region is CASSPEGAGGTDTQYF. The DNA for the CDR3 is TGTGCCAGCAGCCCCGAGGGGGCGGGGGGTACAGATACGCAGTATTTT.